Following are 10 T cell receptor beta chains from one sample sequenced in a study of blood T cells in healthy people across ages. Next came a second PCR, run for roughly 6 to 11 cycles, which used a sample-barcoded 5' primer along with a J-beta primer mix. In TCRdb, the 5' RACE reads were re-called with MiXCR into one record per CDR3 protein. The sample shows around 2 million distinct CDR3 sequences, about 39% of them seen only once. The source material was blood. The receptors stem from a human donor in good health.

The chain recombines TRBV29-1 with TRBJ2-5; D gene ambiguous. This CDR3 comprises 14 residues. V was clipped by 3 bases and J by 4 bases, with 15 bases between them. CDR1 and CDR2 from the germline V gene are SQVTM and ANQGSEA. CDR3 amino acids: CSVDLPAKLETQYF. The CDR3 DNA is TGCAGCGTTGACCTCCCCGCTAAGTTAGAGACCCAGTACTTC.

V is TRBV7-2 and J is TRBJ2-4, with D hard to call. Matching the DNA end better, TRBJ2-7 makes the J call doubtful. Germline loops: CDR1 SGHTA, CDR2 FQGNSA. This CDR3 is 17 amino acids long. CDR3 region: CASSLKGGPILPYEQYF. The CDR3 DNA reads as TGTGCCAGCAGCTTAAAGGGCGGCCCAATTCTTCCCTACGAGCAGTACTTC.

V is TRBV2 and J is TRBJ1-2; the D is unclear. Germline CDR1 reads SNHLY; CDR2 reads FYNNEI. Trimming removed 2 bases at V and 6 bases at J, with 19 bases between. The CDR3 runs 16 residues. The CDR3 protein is CASSERAERSPHGYTF. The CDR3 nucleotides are TGTGCCAGCAGTGAAAGGGCGGAGCGGTCACCACATGGCTACACCTTC.

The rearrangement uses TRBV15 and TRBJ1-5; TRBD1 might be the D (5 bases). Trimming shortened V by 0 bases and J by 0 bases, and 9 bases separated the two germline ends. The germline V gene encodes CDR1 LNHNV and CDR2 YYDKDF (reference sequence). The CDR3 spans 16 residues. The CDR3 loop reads CATSRDGGDSNQPQHF. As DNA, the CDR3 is TGTGCCACCAGCAGAGATGGGGGAGATAGCAATCAGCCCCAGCATTTT.

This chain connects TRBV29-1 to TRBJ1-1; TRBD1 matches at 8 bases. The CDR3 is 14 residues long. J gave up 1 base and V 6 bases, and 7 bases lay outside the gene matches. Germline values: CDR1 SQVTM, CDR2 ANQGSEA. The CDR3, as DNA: TGCAGCGTACTGACAGGGGCTGGGAACACTGAAGCTTTCTTT. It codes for CSVLTGAGNTEAFF.

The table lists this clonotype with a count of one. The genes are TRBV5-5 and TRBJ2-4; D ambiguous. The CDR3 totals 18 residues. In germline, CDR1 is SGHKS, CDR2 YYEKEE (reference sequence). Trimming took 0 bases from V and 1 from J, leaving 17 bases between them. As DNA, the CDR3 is TGTGCCAGCAGCTTGGACAATTGGGGAACTGATGCCAAAAACATTCAGTACTTC. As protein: CASSLDNWGTDAKNIQYF.

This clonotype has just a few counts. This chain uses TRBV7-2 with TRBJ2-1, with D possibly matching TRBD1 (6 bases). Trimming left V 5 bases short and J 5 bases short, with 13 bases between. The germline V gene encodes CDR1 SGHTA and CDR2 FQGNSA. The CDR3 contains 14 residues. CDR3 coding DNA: TGTGCCAGCAGCCCCTTTAAGGGGGACAATGAGCAGTTCTTC. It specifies CASSPFKGDNEQFF.

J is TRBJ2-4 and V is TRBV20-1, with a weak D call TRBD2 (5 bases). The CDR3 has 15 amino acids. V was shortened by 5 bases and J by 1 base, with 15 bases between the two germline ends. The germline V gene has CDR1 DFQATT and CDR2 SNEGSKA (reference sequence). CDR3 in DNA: TGCAGTGCTCTTGGGTGGGGAGTCGCCAAAAACATTCAGTACTTC. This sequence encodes CSALGWGVAKNIQYF.

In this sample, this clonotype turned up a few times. The DNA for the CDR3 is TGTGCCAGCAGCATACTGGGACAGGGATTAAACTATGGCTACACCTTC. This encodes CASSILGQGLNYGYTF. This chain connects TRBV11-2 to TRBJ1-2; TRBD1 matches at 9 bases. Trimming cost V 5 bases and J 2 bases; bases outside gene matches: 9. CDR3 size: 16 residues. The germline CDR1 and CDR2 sequences are SGHAT and FQNNGV.

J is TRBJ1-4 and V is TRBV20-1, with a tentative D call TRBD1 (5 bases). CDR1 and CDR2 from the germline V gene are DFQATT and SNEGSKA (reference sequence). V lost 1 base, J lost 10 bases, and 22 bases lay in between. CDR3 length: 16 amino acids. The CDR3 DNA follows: TGCAGTGCTAGAGCTTTTAATCGGACATCGGCTGTAAAACTGTTTTTT. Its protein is CSARAFNRTSAVKLFF.